The rows below give T cell receptor beta chains drawn from one sample of a study of blood T cell repertoires in COVID-19. TCRdb keeps only in-frame clones here, not all; method: immunoSEQ multiplex PCR. The data hold under 250,000 clones, with around 86% observed a single time. Sequencing was carried out using peripheral blood. All receptors come from a woman in her 70s with COVID-19, enrolled during active disease. Each CDR3 is given with its conserved first and last residue. The D gene is left open where the match is weak. Expanded clones are given a class, and other clones once, few, many or no size at all.

d_call j_call clone_size v_call cdr3_nt cdr3_aa
. TRBJ1-5 few TRBV7-2 TGTGCCAGCAGCCAGAGAGGACAGCCCCAGCATTTT CASSQRGQPQHF
. TRBJ1-2 once TRBV2 TGTGCCAGCAGTGTCCAGGGAAACTATGGCTACACCTTC CASSVQGNYGYTF
. TRBJ2-3 . TRBV6-2/TRBV6-3 TGTGCCAGCAGTTACTCGAGGGCGGCTAGCACAGATACGCAGTATTTT CASSYSRAASTDTQYF
TRBD1 TRBJ1-2 . TRBV27 TGTGCCAGCAGTGGCTTAGGGGGCGGCTATGGCTACACCTTC CASSGLGGGYGYTF
. TRBJ1-2 . TRBV3-1/TRBV3-2 TGTGCCAGCAGCCAAGGGACCAGGACAATCTATGGCTACACCTTC CASSQGTRTIYGYTF
. TRBJ2-1 . TRBV7-2 TGTGCCAGCACCCCCCTAGCGCCCCCTGGGAATGAGCAGTTCTTC CASTPLAPPGNEQFF
. TRBJ1-5 . TRBV6-2/TRBV6-3 TGTGCCAGCAGTTACAAGGGCAGAGAATCAGCGGCGTCCCAGCATTTT CASSYKGRESAASQHF
. TRBJ2-7 . TRBV25-1 TGTGCCAGCAGTGATAATAAGCGGGCCCGGGTTCACGAGCAGTACTTC CASSDNKRARVHEQYF
. TRBJ1-5 . TRBV6-6 TGTGCCAGCAGTTGGATTCGGGGGTATAGCAATCAGCCCCAGCATTTT CASSWIRGYSNQPQHF
TRBD2 TRBJ2-5 . TRBV5-4 TGTGCCAGCAGCTTGGCACGGCTAGCGGGAGTAGAGACCCAGTACTTC CASSLARLAGVETQYF
TRBD1 TRBJ2-4 . TRBV6-2/TRBV6-3 TGTGCCAGCAGTTACGAACAGGGGGCTGTCAAAAACATTCAGTACTTC CASSYEQGAVKNIQYF
. TRBJ1-1 . TRBV7-3 TGTGCCAGCAGCTCCCCGGGGGGAAGCCGTGGCACTGAAGCTTTCTTT CASSSPGGSRGTEAFF